A selection of T cell receptor beta chains follows, all from one sample in a study of metastatic and nonmetastatic thyroid tumors. TCRdb reprocessed the PCR reads via MiXCR. This table has roughly 30,000 clones, approximately 19% appearing once. Material: blood. These TCRs come from a female donor with papillary thyroid cancer or a benign thyroid nodule (not recorded which). Some clones in this sample may be carry-over from other donors' samples. Each CDR3 is given with its conserved first and last residue. Each record gives: V gene, J gene, CDR3 protein.

>TRBV15|TRBJ2-5
CVTSPRPETQYF
>TRBV2|TRBJ2-1
CASTTSGSGNEQFF
>TRBV18|TRBJ2-7
CASSPGPSYEQYF
>TRBV9|TRBJ2-7
CASSPTSGRASEQYF
>TRBV7-6|TRBJ1-5
CASSLSESQPQHF
>TRBV7-8|TRBJ2-1
CASSSRALAGLYRFF
>TRBV7-7|TRBJ2-7
CASSYGTGDEQYF
>TRBV4-3|TRBJ1-2
CASSQDGWTYGYTF
>TRBV6-1|TRBJ2-7
CASSTRDRPYEQYF
>TRBV12-3/TRBV12-4|TRBJ2-2
CASRSGTSGSGELFF
>TRBV24-1|TRBJ2-7
CATSRLTEGLAGEWGYEQYF
>TRBV5-4|TRBJ2-3
CATDKQIPAVTQYF
>TRBV5-1|TRBJ2-4
CASSLRSSGGDIQYF
>TRBV12-3/TRBV12-4|TRBJ1-6
CASSLRGRDPPLHF
>TRBV6-4|TRBJ1-5
CASSEQGGSNQPQHF
>TRBV10-3|TRBJ2-1
CAINEGTSGFYNEQFF
>TRBV4-2|TRBJ1-5
CASSQSITGYSNQPQHF
>TRBV12-3/TRBV12-4|TRBJ2-7
CASSQNRGDDEQYF
>TRBV24-1|TRBJ2-3
CATSDPSGSADTQYF
>TRBV5-1|TRBJ2-3
CASSLELAVTDTQYF
>TRBV6-1|TRBJ1-5
CASSFSFSNQPQHF
>TRBV5-1|TRBJ1-1
CASSLYGGNTEAFF
>TRBV5-2|TRBJ2-7
CDSSLTGTRDEQYF
>TRBV27|TRBJ1-1
CASSINRWGGTEAFF
>TRBV12-3/TRBV12-4|TRBJ2-3
CASNDGLAGVDTQYF
>TRBV5-8|TRBJ2-3
CASSSFSGGNTQYF
>TRBV5-1|TRBJ1-3
CASSPGPGGGNTIYF
>TRBV2|TRBJ2-5
CASSAGQQETQYF
>TRBV28|TRBJ2-7
CASSPSPAIAGFIYEQYF
>TRBV6-1|TRBJ1-2
CASHTNYGYTF
>TRBV7-2|TRBJ2-3
CASSEAGGDTQYF
>TRBV5-1|TRBJ1-1
CASSATVLRTEAFF
>TRBV12-3/TRBV12-4|TRBJ1-2
CASSFGGDYGYTF
>TRBV19|TRBJ1-2
CASSMWDRIYGYTF
>TRBV30|TRBJ1-1
CAWRLQGAGEAFF
>TRBV5-1|TRBJ2-1
CASSKNSVSSYNEQFF
>TRBV6-2/TRBV6-3|TRBJ2-1
CASSQRQSSYNEQFF
>TRBV11-3|TRBJ1-3
CASSPQTGSGNTIYF
>TRBV12-3/TRBV12-4|TRBJ2-7
CASSPGTGAYEQYF
>TRBV5-5|TRBJ2-7
CASSLVGLYEQYF
>TRBV3-1|TRBJ2-4
CASSLRPPGGGVNIQYF
>TRBV2|TRBJ1-6
CAGTPGSASPLHF
>TRBV12-3/TRBV12-4|TRBJ1-5
CASGRGDQPQHF
>TRBV7-2|TRBJ1-2
CASSPRQPNYGYTF
>TRBV9|TRBJ2-7
CASGAGGGPAYEQYF
>TRBV20-1|TRBJ2-1
CSARDEAGEFSNEQFF
>TRBV6-6|TRBJ1-1
CASGYSQGLDEAFF
>TRBV19|TRBJ2-7
CVSSPAANYEQYF
>TRBV5-6|TRBJ1-2
CASSLGQGVPGYTF
>TRBV28|TRBJ1-5
CASSLTGSQPQHF